This TCR beta chain was retrieved from a study of cytomegalovirus exposure and HLA in healthy donors. Researchers ran the PCR with 60 Vbeta and 13 Jbeta primers. Sequencing used immunoSEQ multiplex PCR; TCRdb keeps in-frame clones, though not all of them. The sample records about 130,000 clones, just under 85% being singletons. Donors likely had unrecorded immune exposures despite being nominally healthy when sampled. Deletions cut 0 bases from V and 7 bases from J, with 11 bases between. The germline V gene encodes CDR1 SGDLS and CDR2 YYNGEE. The CDR3 consists of 14 residues. Sequences were obtained from PBMCs. The chain is built from TRBV9 and TRBJ2-1; D possibly corresponds to TRBD2 (7 bases). The clonotype comes from a boy younger than 10 in good health and CMV-seronegative. The CDR3 nucleotides read TGTGCCAGCAGCGTAGGGGGGGGCTGGAATGAGCAGTTCTTC. Its protein product is CASSVGGGWNEQFF.